This entry describes one TCR beta chain. Its antigen remains unidentified. Sequencing was performed with immunoSEQ multiplex PCR; in TCRdb, only in-frame clones are kept and a portion is missing. The table includes 150,000 to 170,000 clones, about 87% detected once. The data stem from a study of T cell responses to AZD1222 COVID-19 vaccine. Overall study findings and caveats: Every sample of the repertoires postdated the peak T cell response. Only 5 or 6 AZD1222 recipients were seropositive at baseline. White British ancestry dominated among donors, who included more females, and clonal diversity was possibly underestimated. Increased Spike-specific TCR breadth and depth were observed after two AZD1222 doses.

The sequence came from an adult in good health. Sequenced material: peripheral blood, taken on day 0 of AZD1222 vaccination.

CDR3 coding DNA: TGTGCCAGCAGTCTGGACAGGCCCCCAGATACGCAGTATTTT. This translates into CASSLDRPPDTQYF. V gene TRBV2 combines with J gene TRBJ2-3; TRBD1 agrees at 7 bases. The CDR3 sequence is 14 residues long. Germline V gene lookup returns CDR1 SNHLY and CDR2 FYNNEI. V was pared by 5 bases and J by 4 bases, with 6 bases of the junction left unmatched.